These T cell receptor beta chains were read from a single sample in a study of blood T cell repertoires in COVID-19. Clones were read by immunoSEQ multiplex PCR, and TCRdb kept only the in-frame ones, dropping some. The table lists over 35,000 clones, around 83% of them singletons. The sequencing input was peripheral blood. These receptor sequences come from a human donor with acute or convalescent COVID-19. The donor label of this sample is uncertain. The CDR3 runs from the conserved cysteine through the conserved F or W. D genes are given only for firm matches.

v_call: TRBV27
j_call: TRBJ2-1
d_call: TRBD2
cdr3_aa: CASSLSSGNNEQFF

v_call: TRBV5-1
j_call: TRBJ1-1
d_call: NA
cdr3_aa: CASSLAAGWNTEAFF

v_call: TRBV11-2
j_call: TRBJ2-7
d_call: TRBD2
cdr3_aa: CASSLKIPGLARAYEQYF

v_call: TRBV19
j_call: TRBJ2-2
d_call: NA
cdr3_aa: CASRGAHSNTGELFF

v_call: TRBV11-3
j_call: TRBJ2-1
d_call: NA
cdr3_aa: CASSLEGGGPYNEQFF

v_call: TRBV20-1
j_call: TRBJ1-2
d_call: NA
cdr3_aa: CSARTVESSF

v_call: TRBV5-6
j_call: TRBJ1-1
d_call: NA
cdr3_aa: CASSLDRLPLEAFF

v_call: TRBV7-2
j_call: TRBJ2-1
d_call: NA
cdr3_aa: CASSLGSGLLRSYNEQFF

v_call: TRBV9
j_call: TRBJ2-5
d_call: TRBD2
cdr3_aa: CASSVGHSGGQQETQYF

v_call: TRBV30
j_call: TRBJ2-1
d_call: TRBD2
cdr3_aa: CAWSVLAGAYNEQFF

v_call: TRBV5-1
j_call: TRBJ2-5
d_call: TRBD2
cdr3_aa: CASSLAAGGGETQYF

v_call: TRBV6-2/TRBV6-3
j_call: TRBJ1-5
d_call: TRBD1
cdr3_aa: CASTPGRGTQSNQPQHF

v_call: TRBV9
j_call: TRBJ1-3
d_call: NA
cdr3_aa: CASSVVGGALLSGNTIYF

v_call: TRBV6-5
j_call: TRBJ2-1
d_call: TRBD1
cdr3_aa: CASSFWGQGNNEQFF

v_call: TRBV19
j_call: TRBJ1-5
d_call: NA
cdr3_aa: CASTSLGSNQPQHF

v_call: TRBV3-1/TRBV3-2
j_call: TRBJ1-1
d_call: NA
cdr3_aa: CASSQTGMNTEAFF

v_call: TRBV6-4
j_call: TRBJ2-1
d_call: TRBD2
cdr3_aa: CASSGLAGGPYNEQFF

v_call: TRBV7-9
j_call: TRBJ2-7
d_call: NA
cdr3_aa: CASSSGLEQYF

v_call: TRBV2
j_call: TRBJ2-7
d_call: NA
cdr3_aa: CASSPRESSYEQYF

v_call: TRBV18
j_call: TRBJ2-5
d_call: TRBD1
cdr3_aa: CASSRQDRRETQYF

v_call: TRBV5-4
j_call: TRBJ1-1
d_call: TRBD1
cdr3_aa: CASSKTGANTEAFF

v_call: TRBV6-6
j_call: TRBJ1-6
d_call: TRBD1
cdr3_aa: CASSPSRGTGGSYNSPLHF

v_call: TRBV3-1/TRBV3-2
j_call: TRBJ2-2
d_call: NA
cdr3_aa: CASSPWGRLDTGELFF

v_call: TRBV3-1/TRBV3-2
j_call: TRBJ2-7
d_call: TRBD2
cdr3_aa: CASSQRLAGVEQYF

v_call: TRBV30
j_call: TRBJ1-5
d_call: TRBD1
cdr3_aa: CAWSSGTGRFVGNQPQHF

v_call: TRBV5-1
j_call: TRBJ1-6
d_call: NA
cdr3_aa: CASSLAGGFGNSPLHF

v_call: TRBV6-2/TRBV6-3
j_call: TRBJ2-3
d_call: TRBD2
cdr3_aa: CASSYSGLAGARGTQYF

v_call: TRBV7-6
j_call: TRBJ2-1
d_call: NA
cdr3_aa: CASSARYRTLGYNEQFF

v_call: TRBV12-2
j_call: TRBJ1-1
d_call: NA
cdr3_aa: CASRLGWTDLNTEAFF

v_call: TRBV2
j_call: TRBJ2-4
d_call: NA
cdr3_aa: CASTADRRDIQYF

v_call: TRBV9
j_call: TRBJ1-2
d_call: NA
cdr3_aa: CASSSRGGYTF

v_call: TRBV19
j_call: TRBJ2-3
d_call: NA
cdr3_aa: CASKMGPLPTDTQYF

v_call: TRBV5-8
j_call: TRBJ2-4
d_call: NA
cdr3_aa: CASSHTGPKNIQYF